These 3 T cell receptor beta chains came from one sample sequenced in a study of CD8+CD57+ T cells in acquired aplastic anemia. Genomic DNA was employed as the template in profiling TCR beta VDJ and CDR3. TCRdb fed the reads into MiXCR, producing one record per CDR3 protein. The profile shows some 200,000 distinct CDR3 sequences, roughly 35% of them singletons. The sample consisted of sorted CD4+, CD8+, or CD8+CD57+ T cells (not recorded which) from PBMCs. All receptors come from a human donor in good health, serving as a control.

This clonotype was seen only a few times. The V gene is TRBV13, the J gene TRBJ2-7; 10 positions match TRBD2. J lost 0 bases, V lost 3 bases, and 5 bases had no gene match. The CDR3 consists of 16 residues. Germline V gene data show CDR1 as PRHDT and CDR2 as FYEKMQ (reference sequence). The CDR3 is CASSLTSGLYSYEQYF. The CDR3, as DNA: TGTGCCAGCAGCTTGACTAGCGGGCTGTACTCCTACGAGCAGTACTTC.

The chain couples TRBV30 to TRBJ1-5, with D unclear. The germline gives CDR1 GTSNPN, CDR2 SVGIG (reference sequence). CDR3 size: 13 residues. Trimming pared 1 base from V and 4 bases from J, leaving 8 bases between. CDR3: CAWSAATNQPQHF. CDR3 in DNA: TGTGCCTGGAGTGCGGCGACAAATCAGCCCCAGCATTTT.

The genes are TRBV25-1 and TRBJ1-2; 9 bases match TRBD1. V shed 1 base and J 7 bases; nucleotides not matched to a gene: 4. The CDR3 sequence is 14 residues long. The germline V gene encodes CDR1 MGHDK and CDR2 SYGVNS. CDR3 amino acids: CASSEWGQGFGYTF. In DNA, the CDR3 is TGTGCCAGCAGTGAATGGGGACAGGGATTTGGCTACACCTTC.